The clone carrying this T cell receptor beta chain was seen only once. What it binds is unknown. Germline V gene lookup returns CDR1 SGDLS and CDR2 YYNGEE. The junction had 12 bases not matched to a gene; V was cut back by 4 bases and J by 6 bases. The CDR3 has 16 amino acids. This specimen comes from a study of shared clonotypes between healthy human individuals. Across the whole study: Donors consisted of a couple of women and three men between 18 and 49. General study findings and limits: A limitation of the genetic and exposure-history diversity represented arose from few donors.

Only CD45RO-negative cells positively selected for CCR7 counted as naive CD8 cells, so terminally differentiated effector memory CD45RA+ cells were excluded. Only Caucasian adults living in Nashville, Tennessee served as donors. Profiling relied on immunoSEQ multiplex PCR, and the TCRdb table lists in-frame clones only, not all of them. Of millions of clones detected, under 95% appear once; the ten largest clones hold about 1.5%. Sequenced material: naive CD8+ T cells from PBMCs. This receptor was identified in a man between 18 and 29 years old in good health. Some clones in this sample may be carry-over from other donors' samples. The chain links TRBV9 to TRBJ2-1, with 8 bases matching TRBD2. In DNA, the CDR3 is TGTGCCAGCAGCCTAGCTACTAGCGGAGGGGGCAATGAGCAGTTCTTC. Its protein product is CASSLATSGGGNEQFF.